One and the same sample provided the 18 T cell receptor beta chains below, sequenced in a study of B cell selection in AIRE deficiency. Repertoires were generated with immunoSEQ multiplex PCR, while TCRdb's copy carries only in-frame clones and drops some. The sample has about 21,000 clones, about 94% seen once; the top ten hold roughly 1.9%. Sorted regulatory T cells were CD4-positive, CD25-high and CD127-low or negative. The sequenced material came from Tregs sorted from PBMCs. The receptors stem from a human donor with AIRE deficiency.

The chain employs TRBV28 and TRBJ2-7; tentatively, D is TRBD2 (6 bases). Trimming removed 7 bases from V and 1 base from J, with 14 bases in between. Germline values: CDR1 MDHEN, CDR2 SYDVKM. There are 14 residues in the CDR3. CDR3 in DNA: TGTGCCAGCACTCGGGCTAGCGAATCCTACGAGCAGTACTTC. Amino acid sequence: CASTRASESYEQYF.

V gene TRBV28 combines with J gene TRBJ2-2; 12 nucleotides match TRBD2. J lost 1 base, V lost 2 bases, and 2 bases had no gene match. The germline V gene has CDR1 MDHEN and CDR2 SYDVKM. The CDR3 has 17 residues. The CDR3 protein is CASSLLAGGLNTGELFF. The CDR3 DNA follows: TGTGCCAGCAGTTTACTAGCGGGAGGGCTGAACACCGGGGAGCTGTTTTTT.

The chain combines TRBV19 with TRBJ1-1, with D perhaps matching TRBD1 (5 bases). With 3 bases removed from V and 0 bases from J, the gap between germline ends came to 8 bases. The CDR3 is 14 residues long. Germline CDR1 is LNHDA and CDR2 is SQIVND (reference sequence). CDR3 DNA: TGTGCCAGTAGTATCAGGGTCATGAACACTGAAGCTTTCTTT. It codes for CASSIRVMNTEAFF.

V and J are TRBV7-3 and TRBJ2-7; 13 bases agree with TRBD2. The CDR3 runs 16 residues. The junction had 8 bases not matched to a gene; V was cut back by 5 bases and J by 4 bases. Per the germline V gene, CDR1 is SGHTA and CDR2 is FQGTGA. CDR3 sequence reads: CASSLTVTSGRYEQYF. The CDR3 nucleotides are TGTGCCAGCAGCCTTACCGTGACTAGCGGGAGGTACGAGCAGTACTTC.

The J gene is TRBJ2-6, the V gene TRBV19; D is tentatively TRBD1 or TRBD2 (5 bases each). V lost 9 bases and J 0 bases, leaving 21 bases between the germline ends. Germline CDR1 reads LNHDA; CDR2 reads SQIVND (reference sequence). The CDR3 runs to 18 residues. In DNA, the CDR3 is TGTGCCAGCCGGGACCAATTCCTGACCAGCTCTGGGGCCAACGTCCTGACTTTC. This encodes CASRDQFLTSSGANVLTF.

The rearrangement joins TRBV19 to TRBJ2-5; possibly TRBD1 for D (6 bases). The CDR3 spans 12 residues. The germline CDR1 and CDR2 sequences are LNHDA and SQIVND (reference sequence). Trimming took off 7 bases at V and 3 bases at J, with 9 bases between the two ends. Written as DNA, the CDR3 is TGTGCCAGTATGGGACAAGAAGAGACCCAGTACTTC. This translates into CASMGQEETQYF.

V gene TRBV6-6 combines with J gene TRBJ2-4, with D possibly being TRBD2 (6 bases). Germline CDR1 is MNHNY and CDR2 is SVGAGI (reference sequence). Between the trimmed V and J ends, which lost 6 bases and 10 bases, there was a span of 10 bases. This CDR3 has 11 amino acids. Here the CDR3 DNA reads TGTGCCAGCAGGAGAGGAGGGATTCAGTACTTC. Translating it yields CASRRGGIQYF.

This clone was detected a few times. This chain joins TRBV30 and TRBJ2-7; no reliable D call. This CDR3 has 11 residues. From germline, CDR1 is GTSNPN and CDR2 SVGIG (reference sequence). V was trimmed by 3 bases and J by 0 bases, leaving 3 bases between them. In DNA, the CDR3 is TGTGCCTGGAGGATCTCCTACGAGCAGTACTTC. Residues: CAWRISYEQYF. The full variable domain, rest sourced from reference TRBV30 and TRBJ2-7, is SQTIHQWPATLVQPVGSPLSLECTVEGTSNPNLYWYRQAAGRGLQLLFYSVGIGQISSEVPQNLSASRPQDRQFILSSKKLLLSDSGFYLCAWRISYEQYFGPGTRLTVT.

The chain is built from TRBV11-2 and TRBJ2-1, with D unclear. CDR3 length equals 12 residues. Trimming took off 5 bases at V and 9 bases at J, with 11 bases between the two ends. Germline CDR1 is SGHAT and CDR2 is FQNNGV. CDR3 in amino acids: CASSLLAAEQFF. CDR3 DNA: TGTGCCAGCAGCCTTTTGGCAGCTGAGCAGTTCTTC. The full variable domain, rest sourced from reference TRBV11-2 and TRBJ2-1, is EAGVAQSPRYKIIEKRQSVAFWCNPISGHATLYWYQQILGQGPKLLIQFQNNGVVDDSQLPKDRFSAERLKGVDSTLKIQPAKLEDSAVYLCASSLLAAEQFFGPGTRLTVL.

The V and J genes are TRBV14 and TRBJ2-7; TRBD2 matches at 8 bases. Germline-derived CDR1 and CDR2 are SGHDN and FVKESK. V shed 3 bases, J shed 2 bases, and the junction held 6 bases outside the gene matches. The CDR3 sequence is 15 residues long. This CDR3 reads CASSHRAGGAYEQYF. Written as DNA, the CDR3 is TGTGCCAGCAGCCACCGGGCGGGGGGCGCCTACGAGCAGTACTTC.

The chain uses TRBV27 and TRBJ1-2, with a possible D match to TRBD1 (6 bases). Between the trimmed V and J ends, which lost 3 bases and 8 bases, there was a span of 13 bases. CDR1 MNHEY and CDR2 SMNVEV come from the germline V gene (reference sequence). The CDR3 has 13 amino acids. The CDR3 here is CASSLRRGGGYTF. DNA of the CDR3: TGTGCCAGCAGTTTGAGGAGGGGGGGAGGCTACACCTTC.

The chain has TRBV7-8 and TRBJ2-4, with 12 positions matching TRBD2. The V gene end was trimmed by 4 bases and the J gene end by 3 bases; junction bases not matched to a gene: 13. The CDR3 runs 19 residues. Germline V CDR1 and CDR2: SGHVS, FQNEAQ. The chain's CDR3 is CASSSPGASGRAGKNIQYF. Here the CDR3 DNA reads TGTGCCAGCAGCTCTCCGGGGGCTAGCGGGAGGGCGGGCAAAAACATTCAGTACTTC.

This rearrangement joins TRBV25-1 to TRBJ2-1; no reliable D call. The V end was cut by 2 bases, the J end by 6 bases, with 8 bases between. The CDR3 consists of 13 residues. Germline loops: CDR1 MGHDK, CDR2 SYGVNS. As DNA, the CDR3 is TGTGCCAGCAGTGAAGAAGTTGGCAATGAGCAGTTCTTC. Protein product: CASSEEVGNEQFF.

The chain has TRBV7-9 and TRBJ2-7; D remains unclear. The CDR3 runs to 12 residues. V was trimmed by 3 bases and J by 4 bases, leaving 7 bases between them. Germline CDR1 is SEHNR and CDR2 is FQNEAQ (reference sequence). CDR3 sequence reads: CASSFGSYEQYF. The CDR3 DNA sequence: TGTGCCAGCAGCTTCGGGTCATACGAGCAGTACTTC.

The chain employs TRBV10-2 and TRBJ2-7; 8 nucleotides agree with TRBD2. The CDR3 consists of 14 residues. Germline loops: CDR1 WSHSY, CDR2 SAAADI. After removal of 8 bases from V and 6 bases from J, the junction contained 12 bases not matched to a gene. The CDR3 DNA reads TGCGCCAGCGCCCGGGGGGGAGGGCAGGTCGAGCAGTACTTC. As protein: CASARGGGQVEQYF.

This chain uses TRBV5-1 with TRBJ1-4; tentative D call: TRBD1 (6 bases). The CDR3 is 14 amino acids. V gave up 4 bases and J gave up 7 bases, with 14 bases separating them. Looked up from germline, CDR1 is SGHRS and CDR2 is YFSETQ. CDR3: CASSRTVRSEKLFF. The CDR3 bases are TGCGCCAGCAGCAGGACAGTCAGGAGTGAAAAACTGTTTTTT.

J is TRBJ2-7 and V is TRBV7-9; the match to TRBD1 covers 9 bases. This CDR3 is built from 15 residues. The V gene's germline CDR1 is SEHNR and CDR2 FQNEAQ (reference sequence). Losses at the gene ends were 2 bases for V and 3 bases for J; bases not matched to a gene: 5. The CDR3 region is CASSLSRDRVYEQYF. The CDR3 nucleotides are TGTGCCAGCAGCTTAAGCCGGGACAGGGTCTACGAGCAGTACTTC.

The genes are TRBV6-1 and TRBJ1-4; maybe TRBD1 (6 bases). Between the trimmed V and J ends, which lost 6 bases and 0 bases, there was a span of 11 bases. Germline-derived CDR1 and CDR2 are MNHNS and SASEGT. The CDR3 runs 15 residues. The CDR3 here is CASSLGQTTNEKLFF. The DNA for the CDR3 is TGTGCCAGCAGCCTAGGACAGACAACTAATGAAAAACTGTTTTTT.